Listed here are 2 T cell receptor beta chains from one sample, sequenced in a study of OX40 agonist ivuxolimab in advanced cancers. The library was prepared using the immunoSEQ multiplex PCR assay. Drawn from immuneACCESS, this table holds only the in-frame rearrangements with V and J called that TCRdb kept. Clones are partly lost; checked studies trace under half to an unresolved V gene and leave the rest unexplained. The sample profile shows roughly 20,000 clones; 70% to 90% of them were found once. The top ten hold approximately 15% of the sample. The source material was CD4+ or CD8+ T cells sorted from blood, sampled in a trial of the OX40 agonist ivuxolimab. The receptors shown here come from an adult with an advanced solid tumor such as melanoma, head and neck, liver or kidney cancer.

This chain joins TRBV9 and TRBJ1-5; D is perhaps TRBD1 (5 bases). Germline CDR1 SGDLS, CDR2 YYNGEE. V was shortened by 4 bases and J by 2 bases, with 16 bases between the two germline ends. CDR3 length: 16 residues. The CDR3 nucleotides are TGTGCCAGCAGCCCAGGAGTGGGGGAGGGCAATCAGCCCCAGCATTTT. It encodes CASSPGVGEGNQPQHF.

This sequence joins TRBV4-2 and TRBJ2-7, with TRBD1 matching 8 bases. Germline values: CDR1 LGHNA, CDR2 YNFKEQ. The CDR3 covers 15 residues. The V and J ends lost 0 bases and 2 bases, in that order; junction bases with no gene match: 3. The CDR3: CASSQDGQGPYEQYF. The CDR3 DNA reads TGTGCCAGCAGCCAAGATGGACAGGGTCCCTACGAGCAGTACTTC.